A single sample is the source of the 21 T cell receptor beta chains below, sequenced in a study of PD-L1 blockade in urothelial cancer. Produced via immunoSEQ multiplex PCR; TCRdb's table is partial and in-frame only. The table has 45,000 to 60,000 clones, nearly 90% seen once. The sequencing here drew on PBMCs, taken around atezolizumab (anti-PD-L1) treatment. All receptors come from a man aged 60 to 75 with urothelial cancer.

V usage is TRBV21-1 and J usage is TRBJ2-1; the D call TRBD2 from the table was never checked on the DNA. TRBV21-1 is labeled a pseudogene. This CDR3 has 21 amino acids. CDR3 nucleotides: TGTGCCAGCACCCCACGAGCGGCTAGCGGGGGGCCGATAGACTCCTACAATGAGCAGTTCTTC. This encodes CASTPRAASGGPIDSYNEQFF.

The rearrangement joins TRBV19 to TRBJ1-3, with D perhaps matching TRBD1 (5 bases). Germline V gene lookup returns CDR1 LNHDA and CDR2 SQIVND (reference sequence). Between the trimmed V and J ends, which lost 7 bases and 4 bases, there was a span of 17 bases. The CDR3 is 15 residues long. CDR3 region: CASTQRGSSGNTIYF. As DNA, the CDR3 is TGTGCCAGTACCCAACGGGGGTCTTCGGGAAACACCATATATTTT.

Here the CDR3 reads CASSSLGQIYEQYF. The CDR3 DNA reads as TGTGCCAGCAGCTCACTGGGACAGATCTACGAGCAGTACTTC. The chain recombines TRBV7-2 with TRBJ2-7, with TRBD1 matching over 7 bases. This CDR3 contains 14 residues. Losses at the gene ends were 4 bases for V and 3 bases for J; bases not matched to a gene: 6. Germline V gene data show CDR1 as SGHTA and CDR2 as FQGNSA.

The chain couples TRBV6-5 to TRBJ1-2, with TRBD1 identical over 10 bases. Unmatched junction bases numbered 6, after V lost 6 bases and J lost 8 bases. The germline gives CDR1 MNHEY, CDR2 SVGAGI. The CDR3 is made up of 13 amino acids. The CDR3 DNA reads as TGTGCCAGCAGAGCCGGGACAGGGGCCGGCTACACCTTC. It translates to CASRAGTGAGYTF.

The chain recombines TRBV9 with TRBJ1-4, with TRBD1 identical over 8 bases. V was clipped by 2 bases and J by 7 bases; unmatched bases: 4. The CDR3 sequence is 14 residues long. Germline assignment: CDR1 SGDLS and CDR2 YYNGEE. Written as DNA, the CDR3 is TGTGCCAGCAGCGTTGGGACAGGTTTTGAAAAACTGTTTTTT. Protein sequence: CASSVGTGFEKLFF.

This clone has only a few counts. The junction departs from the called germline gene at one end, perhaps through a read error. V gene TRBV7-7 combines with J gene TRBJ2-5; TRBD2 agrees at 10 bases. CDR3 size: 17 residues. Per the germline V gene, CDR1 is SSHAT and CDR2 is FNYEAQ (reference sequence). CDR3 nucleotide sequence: TGTGCTAGCAGCAATTCCCCCGGACTAGCGGTCCAAGAGACCCAGTACTTC. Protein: CASSNSPGLAVQETQYF.

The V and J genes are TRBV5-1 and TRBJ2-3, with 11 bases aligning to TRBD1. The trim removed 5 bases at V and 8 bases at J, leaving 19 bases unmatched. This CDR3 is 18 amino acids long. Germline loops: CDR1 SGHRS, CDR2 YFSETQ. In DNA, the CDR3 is TGCGCCAGCAGTATTGGTAGGGACAGGGGGTTACGAGGAGTTACGCAGTATTTT. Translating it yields CASSIGRDRGLRGVTQYF.

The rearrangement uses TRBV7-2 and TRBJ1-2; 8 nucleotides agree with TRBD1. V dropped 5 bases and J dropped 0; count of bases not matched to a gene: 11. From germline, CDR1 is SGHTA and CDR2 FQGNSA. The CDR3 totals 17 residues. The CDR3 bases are TGTGCCAGCAGCGTACAACGGGACAGGTTTTCTAACTATGGCTACACCTTC. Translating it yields CASSVQRDRFSNYGYTF.

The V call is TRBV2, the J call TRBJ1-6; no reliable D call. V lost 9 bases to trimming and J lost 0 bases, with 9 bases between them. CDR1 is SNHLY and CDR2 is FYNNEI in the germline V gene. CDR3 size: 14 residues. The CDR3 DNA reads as TGTGCCAGTGTACAACGCTCCTATAATTCACCCCTCCACTTT. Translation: CASVQRSYNSPLHF.

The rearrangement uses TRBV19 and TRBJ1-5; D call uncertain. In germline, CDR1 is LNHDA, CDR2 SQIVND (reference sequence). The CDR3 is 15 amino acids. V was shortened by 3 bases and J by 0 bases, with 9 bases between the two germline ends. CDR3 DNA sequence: TGTGCCAGTAGTATTATGGTCGGTAGCAATCAGCCCCAGCATTTT. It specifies CASSIMVGSNQPQHF.

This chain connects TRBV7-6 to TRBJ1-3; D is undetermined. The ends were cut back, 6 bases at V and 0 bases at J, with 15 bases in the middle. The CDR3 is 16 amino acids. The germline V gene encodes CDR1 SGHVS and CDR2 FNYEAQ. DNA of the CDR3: TGTGCCAGCAGTCCCGGACTCCTGAGCTCTGGAAACACCATATATTTT. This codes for CASSPGLLSSGNTIYF.

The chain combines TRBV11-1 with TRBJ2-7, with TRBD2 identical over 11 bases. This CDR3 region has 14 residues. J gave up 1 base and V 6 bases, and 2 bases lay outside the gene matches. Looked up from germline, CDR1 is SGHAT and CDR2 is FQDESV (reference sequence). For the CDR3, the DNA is TGTGCCAGCAGAGGGACTAGCGGTTCCTACGAGCAGTACTTC. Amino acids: CASRGTSGSYEQYF.

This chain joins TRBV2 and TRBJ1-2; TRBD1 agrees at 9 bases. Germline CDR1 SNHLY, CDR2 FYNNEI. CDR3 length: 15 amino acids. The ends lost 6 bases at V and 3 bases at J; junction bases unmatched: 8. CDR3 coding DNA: TGTGCCAGCAGGAGGGGACAGGGTCCCTACTATGGCTACACCTTC. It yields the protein CASRRGQGPYYGYTF.

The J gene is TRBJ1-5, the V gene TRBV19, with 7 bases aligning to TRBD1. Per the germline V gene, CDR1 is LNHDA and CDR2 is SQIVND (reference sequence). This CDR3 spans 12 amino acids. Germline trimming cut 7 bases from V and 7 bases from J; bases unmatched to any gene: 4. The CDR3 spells CASTTGDQPQHF. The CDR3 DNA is TGTGCCAGTACCACAGGGGACCAGCCCCAGCATTTT. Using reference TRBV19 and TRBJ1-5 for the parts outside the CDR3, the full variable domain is DGGITQSPKYLFRKEGQNVTLSCEQNLNHDAMYWYRQDPGQGLRLIYYSQIVNDFQKGDIAEGYSVSREKKESFPLTVTSAQKNPTAFYLCASTTGDQPQHFGDGTRLSIL.

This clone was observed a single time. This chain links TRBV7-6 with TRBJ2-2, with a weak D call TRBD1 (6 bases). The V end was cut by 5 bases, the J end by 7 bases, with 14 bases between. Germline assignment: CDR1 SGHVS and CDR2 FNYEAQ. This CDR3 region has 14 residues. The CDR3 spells CASSRTGSGGELFF. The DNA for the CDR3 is TGTGCCAGCAGCAGAACAGGGTCGGGCGGGGAGCTGTTTTTT.

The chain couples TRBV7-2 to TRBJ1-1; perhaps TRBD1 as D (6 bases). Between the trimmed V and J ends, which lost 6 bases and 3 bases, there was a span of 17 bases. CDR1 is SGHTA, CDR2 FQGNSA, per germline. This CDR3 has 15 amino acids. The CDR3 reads CASRASLNRDTEAFF. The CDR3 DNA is TGTGCCAGCAGAGCTTCCCTCAACAGGGACACTGAAGCTTTCTTT.

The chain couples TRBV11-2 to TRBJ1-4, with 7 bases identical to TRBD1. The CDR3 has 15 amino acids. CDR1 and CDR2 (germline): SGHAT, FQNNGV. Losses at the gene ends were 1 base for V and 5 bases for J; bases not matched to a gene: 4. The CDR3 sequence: CASSLVGTANEKLFF. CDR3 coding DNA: TGTGCCAGCAGCTTAGTCGGGACAGCGAATGAAAAACTGTTTTTT.

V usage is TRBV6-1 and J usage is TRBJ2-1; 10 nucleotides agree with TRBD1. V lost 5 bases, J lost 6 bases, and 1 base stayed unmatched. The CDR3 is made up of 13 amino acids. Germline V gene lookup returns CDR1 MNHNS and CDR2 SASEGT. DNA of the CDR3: TGTGCCAGCAGTTGGACAGGGGGCAATGAGCAGTTCTTC. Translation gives CASSWTGGNEQFF.

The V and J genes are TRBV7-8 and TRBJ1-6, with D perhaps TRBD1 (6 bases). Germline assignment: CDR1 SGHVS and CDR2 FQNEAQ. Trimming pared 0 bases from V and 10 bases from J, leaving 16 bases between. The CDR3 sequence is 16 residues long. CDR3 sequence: CASSLAGGAALSPLHF. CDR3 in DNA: TGTGCCAGCAGCTTAGCGGGGGGGGCAGCGTTATCACCCCTCCACTTT. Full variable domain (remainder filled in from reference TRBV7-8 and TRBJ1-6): GAGVSQSPRYKVAKRGQDVALRCDPISGHVSLFWYQQALGQGPEFLTYFQNEAQLDKSGLPSDRFFAERPEGSVSTLKIQRTQQEDSAVYLCASSLAGGAALSPLHFGNGTRLTVT.

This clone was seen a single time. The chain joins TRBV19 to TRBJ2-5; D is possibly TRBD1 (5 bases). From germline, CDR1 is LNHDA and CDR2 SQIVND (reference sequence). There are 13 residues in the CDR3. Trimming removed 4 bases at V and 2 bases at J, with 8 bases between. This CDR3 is CASSRAGQETQYF. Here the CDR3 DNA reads TGTGCCAGTAGTAGAGCAGGGCAAGAGACCCAGTACTTC. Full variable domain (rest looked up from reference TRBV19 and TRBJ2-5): DGGITQSPKYLFRKEGQNVTLSCEQNLNHDAMYWYRQDPGQGLRLIYYSQIVNDFQKGDIAEGYSVSREKKESFPLTVTSAQKNPTAFYLCASSRAGQETQYFGPGTRLLVL.

The CDR3 is CASSTTGGGALDTQYF. For the CDR3, the DNA is TGTGCCAGCAGCACCACTGGCGGGGGGGCGTTAGATACGCAGTATTTT. The V and J genes are TRBV7-3 and TRBJ2-3; 9 bases agree with TRBD2. In germline, CDR1 is SGHTA, CDR2 FQGTGA. The CDR3 is 16 amino acids. Trimming removed 5 bases from V and 5 bases from J; junction bases left unmatched: 11.